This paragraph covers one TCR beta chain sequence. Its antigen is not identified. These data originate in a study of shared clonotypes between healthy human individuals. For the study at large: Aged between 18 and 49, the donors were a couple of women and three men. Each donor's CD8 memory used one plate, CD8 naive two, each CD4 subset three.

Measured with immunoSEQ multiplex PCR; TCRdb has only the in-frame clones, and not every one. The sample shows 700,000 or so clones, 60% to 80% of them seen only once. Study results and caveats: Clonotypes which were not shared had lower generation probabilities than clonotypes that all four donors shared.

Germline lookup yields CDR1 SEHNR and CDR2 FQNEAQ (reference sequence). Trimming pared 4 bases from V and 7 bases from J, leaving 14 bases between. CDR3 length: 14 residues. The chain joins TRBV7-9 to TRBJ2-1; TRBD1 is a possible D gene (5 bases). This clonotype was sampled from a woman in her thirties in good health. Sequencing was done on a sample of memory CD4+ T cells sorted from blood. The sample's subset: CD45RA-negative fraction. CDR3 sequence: CASSSQDMKNEQFF. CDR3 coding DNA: TGTGCCAGCAGCTCTCAGGACATGAAGAATGAGCAGTTCTTC. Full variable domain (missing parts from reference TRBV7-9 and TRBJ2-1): DTGVSQNPRHKITKRGQNVTFRCDPISEHNRLYWYRQTLGQGPEFLTYFQNEAQLEKSRLLSDRFSAERPKGSFSTLEIQRTEQGDSAMYLCASSSQDMKNEQFFGPGTRLTVL.